The 4 T cell receptor beta chains below come from one sample, sequenced in a study of blood T cell repertoires in COVID-19. Repertoires were generated with immunoSEQ multiplex PCR, while TCRdb's copy carries only in-frame clones and drops some. The profile covers nearly 350,000 clones, with around four fifths appearing a single time and under 3% taken by the ten largest. Sequencing input: peripheral blood. The receptors originated from a man younger than 45 with active or convalescent COVID-19.

As for this clone: The same CDR3 arises from other DNA sequences in this sample as well. This chain joins TRBV27 and TRBJ2-3; 9 nucleotides agree with TRBD1. The CDR3 runs to 14 residues. From germline, CDR1 is MNHEY and CDR2 SMNVEV (reference sequence). V trimming: 2 bases; J trimming: 3 bases; junction bases outside the gene matches: 0. CDR3 nucleotide sequence: TGTGCCAGCAGTTTAGGGACAGGGACAGATACGCAGTATTTT. Translating it yields CASSLGTGTDTQYF.

The rearrangement uses TRBV3-1 (or the pseudogene TRBV3-2) and TRBJ2-7; 10 nucleotides agree with TRBD2. This CDR3 has 14 amino acids. Germline CDR1 reads LGHDT; CDR2 reads YNNKEL (reference sequence). J gave up 2 bases and V 4 bases, and 2 bases lay outside the gene matches. CDR3 sequence: CASSPLAGAYEQYF. CDR3 nucleotides: TGTGCCAGCAGCCCCCTAGCGGGAGCCTACGAGCAGTACTTC.

The chain employs TRBV3-1 (or the pseudogene TRBV3-2) and TRBJ1-5; the D is unclear. Trimming cost V 1 base and J 1 base, with 8 bases left between them. Per germline, CDR1 LGHDT and CDR2 YNNKEL (reference sequence). This CDR3 spans 15 amino acids. The CDR3 coding sequence is TGTGCCAGCAGCCAAGTGTACGGGAGCAATCAGCCCCAGCATTTT. It specifies CASSQVYGSNQPQHF.

This chain links TRBV19 with TRBJ1-5; 7 bases map to TRBD1. The germline V gene has CDR1 LNHDA and CDR2 SQIVND (reference sequence). This CDR3 is 12 amino acids long. V lost 7 bases and J lost 7; bases outside the gene matches: 4. In DNA form, the CDR3 reads TGTGCCAGTACACAGGGGAGGCAGCCCCAGCATTTT. Translating it yields CASTQGRQPQHF.